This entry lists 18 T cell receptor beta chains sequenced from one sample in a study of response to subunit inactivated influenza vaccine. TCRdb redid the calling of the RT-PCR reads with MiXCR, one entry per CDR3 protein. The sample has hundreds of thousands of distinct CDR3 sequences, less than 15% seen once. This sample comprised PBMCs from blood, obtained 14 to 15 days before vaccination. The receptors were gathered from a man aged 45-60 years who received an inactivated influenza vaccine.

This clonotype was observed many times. CDR3 nucleotide sequence: TGTGCCAGCAGTTTAGCACATGGCGGTTCACCCCTCCACTTT. Translation gives CASSLAHGGSPLHF. J is TRBJ1-6 and V is TRBV12-3 or TRBV12-4; D not certain. The length of the CDR3 is 14 residues. The V end was cut by 0 bases, the J end by 9 bases, with 9 bases between.

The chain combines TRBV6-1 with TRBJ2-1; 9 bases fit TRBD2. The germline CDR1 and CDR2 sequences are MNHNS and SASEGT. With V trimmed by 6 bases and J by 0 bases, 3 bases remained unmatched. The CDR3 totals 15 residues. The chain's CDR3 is CASRFSGSSYNEQFF. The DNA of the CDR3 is TGTGCCAGCAGATTTAGCGGGAGCTCCTACAATGAGCAGTTCTTC.

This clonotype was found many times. The CDR3 here is CASSQIPGLTQYF. CDR3 coding DNA: TGCGCCAGCAGCCAAATTCCCGGGTTGACCCAGTACTTC. J is TRBJ2-5 and V is TRBV4-1; D is undetermined. The CDR3 extends over 13 amino acids. The V and J ends lost 2 bases and 7 bases respectively, with 11 bases between them. The germline gives CDR1 MGHRA, CDR2 YSYEKL.

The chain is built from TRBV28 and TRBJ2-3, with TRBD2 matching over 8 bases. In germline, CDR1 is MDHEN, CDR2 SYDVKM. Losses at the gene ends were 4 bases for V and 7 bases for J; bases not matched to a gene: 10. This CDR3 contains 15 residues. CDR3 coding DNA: TGTGCCAGCAGTTCCCCCCCCGGGGGGGACAATACGCAGTATTTT. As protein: CASSSPPGGDNTQYF.

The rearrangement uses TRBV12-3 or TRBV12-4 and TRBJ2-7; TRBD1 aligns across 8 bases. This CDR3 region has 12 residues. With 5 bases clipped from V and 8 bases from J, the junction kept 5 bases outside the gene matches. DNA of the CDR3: TGTGCCAGCAGTCCCCGACAGGGGAAGCAGTACTTC. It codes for CASSPRQGKQYF.

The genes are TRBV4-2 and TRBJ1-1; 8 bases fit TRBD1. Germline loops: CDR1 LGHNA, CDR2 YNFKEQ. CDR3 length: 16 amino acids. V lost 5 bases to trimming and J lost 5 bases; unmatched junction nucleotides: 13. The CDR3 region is CASSSRQGPLGTEAFF. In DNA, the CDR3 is TGTGCCAGCAGCTCAAGACAGGGGCCCCTAGGGACTGAAGCTTTCTTT.

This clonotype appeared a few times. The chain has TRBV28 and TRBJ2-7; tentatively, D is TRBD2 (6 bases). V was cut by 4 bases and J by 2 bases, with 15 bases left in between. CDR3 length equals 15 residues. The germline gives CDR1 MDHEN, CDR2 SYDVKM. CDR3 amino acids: CASSSETRGAYEQYF. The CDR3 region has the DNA TGTGCCAGCAGTTCTGAGACTAGGGGAGCCTACGAGCAGTACTTC.

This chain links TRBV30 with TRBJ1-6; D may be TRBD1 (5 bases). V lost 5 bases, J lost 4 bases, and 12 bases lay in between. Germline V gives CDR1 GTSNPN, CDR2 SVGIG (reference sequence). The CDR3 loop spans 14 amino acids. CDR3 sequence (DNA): TGTGCCTGGGGACCGGGACGGTATAATTCACCCCTCCACTTT. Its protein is CAWGPGRYNSPLHF. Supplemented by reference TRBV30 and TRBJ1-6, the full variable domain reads SQTIHQWPATLVQPVGSPLSLECTVEGTSNPNLYWYRQAAGRGLQLLFYSVGIGQISSEVPQNLSASRPQDRQFILSSKKLLLSDSGFYLCAWGPGRYNSPLHFGNGTRLTVT.

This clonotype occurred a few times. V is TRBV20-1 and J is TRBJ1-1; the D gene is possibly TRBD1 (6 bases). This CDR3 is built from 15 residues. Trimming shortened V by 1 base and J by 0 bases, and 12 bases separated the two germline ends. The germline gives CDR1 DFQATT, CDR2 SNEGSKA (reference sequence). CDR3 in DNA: TGCAGTGCTAGAGCCCAGGGGAGAATGAACACTGAAGCTTTCTTT. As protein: CSARAQGRMNTEAFF.

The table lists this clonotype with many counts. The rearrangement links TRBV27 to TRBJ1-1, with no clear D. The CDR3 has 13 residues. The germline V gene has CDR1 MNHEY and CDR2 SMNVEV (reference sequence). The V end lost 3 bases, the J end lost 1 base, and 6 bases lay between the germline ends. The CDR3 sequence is CASSFRRNTEAFF. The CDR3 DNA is TGTGCCAGCAGTTTTCGCAGGAACACTGAAGCTTTCTTT.

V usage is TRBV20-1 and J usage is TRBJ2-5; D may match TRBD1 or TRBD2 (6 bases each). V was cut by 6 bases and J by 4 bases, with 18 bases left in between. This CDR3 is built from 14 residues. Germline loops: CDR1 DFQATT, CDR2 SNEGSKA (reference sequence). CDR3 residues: CSALSGGRTETQYF. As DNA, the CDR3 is TGCAGTGCCCTCAGTGGGGGGCGCACAGAGACCCAGTACTTC.

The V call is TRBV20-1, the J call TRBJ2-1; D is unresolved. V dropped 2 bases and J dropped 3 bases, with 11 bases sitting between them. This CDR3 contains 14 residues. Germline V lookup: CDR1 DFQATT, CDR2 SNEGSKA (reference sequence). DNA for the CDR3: TGCAGTGCTAGAAAACTTGCCGTCTACAATGAGCAGTTCTTC. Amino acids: CSARKLAVYNEQFF.

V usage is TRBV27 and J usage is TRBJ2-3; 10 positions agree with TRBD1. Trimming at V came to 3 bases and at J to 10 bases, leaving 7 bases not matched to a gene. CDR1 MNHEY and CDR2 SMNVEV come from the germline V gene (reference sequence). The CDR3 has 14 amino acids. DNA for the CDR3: TGTGCCAGCAGTTTGACAGGGGGCGGGGTGGCGCAGTATTTT. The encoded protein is CASSLTGGGVAQYF.

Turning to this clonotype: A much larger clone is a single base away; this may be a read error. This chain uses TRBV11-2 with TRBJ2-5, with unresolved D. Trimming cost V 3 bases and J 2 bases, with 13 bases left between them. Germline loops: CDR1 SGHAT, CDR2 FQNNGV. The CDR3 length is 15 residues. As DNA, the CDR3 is TGTGCCAGCAGCTTTGACACGTTGCCGCAAGAGACCCAGTACTTC. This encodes CASSFDTLPQETQYF.

Here the CDR3 reads CASSLTFLGSPLHF. DNA of the CDR3: TGTGCCAGCAGCTTAACGTTCCTTGGTTCACCCCTCCACTTT. The V and J genes are TRBV7-9 and TRBJ1-6; the D is unclear. CDR3 length: 14 residues. Trimming took 2 bases from V and 9 from J, leaving 11 bases between them. Per the germline V gene, CDR1 is SEHNR and CDR2 is FQNEAQ (reference sequence).

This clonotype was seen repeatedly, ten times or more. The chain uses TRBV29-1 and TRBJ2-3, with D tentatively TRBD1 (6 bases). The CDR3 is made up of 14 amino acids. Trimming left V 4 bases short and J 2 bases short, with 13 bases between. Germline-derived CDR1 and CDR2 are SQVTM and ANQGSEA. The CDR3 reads CSVAGAGATDTQYF. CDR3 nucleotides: TGCAGCGTTGCAGGGGCCGGAGCCACAGATACGCAGTATTTT.

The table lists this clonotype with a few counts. CDR3: CAISESSWTGNTGELFF. CDR3 nucleotide sequence: TGTGCCATCAGTGAGTCGTCTTGGACAGGGAACACCGGGGAGCTGTTTTTT. The rearrangement uses TRBV10-3 and TRBJ2-2; TRBD1 matches 7 bases. Germline CDR1 and CDR2: ENHRY and SYGVKD. The CDR3 spans 17 residues. After removal of 0 bases from V and 1 base from J, the junction contained 5 bases not matched to a gene.

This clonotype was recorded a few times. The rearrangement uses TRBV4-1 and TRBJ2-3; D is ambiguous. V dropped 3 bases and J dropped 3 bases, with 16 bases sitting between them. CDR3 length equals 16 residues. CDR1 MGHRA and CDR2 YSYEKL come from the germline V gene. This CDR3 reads CASSQQLARRTDTQYF. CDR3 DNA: TGCGCCAGCAGCCAGCAATTGGCGAGGAGAACAGATACGCAGTATTTT.